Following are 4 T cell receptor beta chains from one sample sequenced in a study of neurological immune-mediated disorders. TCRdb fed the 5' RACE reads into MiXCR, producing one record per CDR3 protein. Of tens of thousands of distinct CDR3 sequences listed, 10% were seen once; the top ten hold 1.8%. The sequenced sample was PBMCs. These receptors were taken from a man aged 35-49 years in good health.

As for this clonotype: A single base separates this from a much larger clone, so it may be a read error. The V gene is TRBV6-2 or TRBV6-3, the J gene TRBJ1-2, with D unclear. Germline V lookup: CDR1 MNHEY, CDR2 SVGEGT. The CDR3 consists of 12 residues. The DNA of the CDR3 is TGTGCCAGCGGCCGACCTAACTATGGCTGCACCTTC. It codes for CASGRPNYGCTF.

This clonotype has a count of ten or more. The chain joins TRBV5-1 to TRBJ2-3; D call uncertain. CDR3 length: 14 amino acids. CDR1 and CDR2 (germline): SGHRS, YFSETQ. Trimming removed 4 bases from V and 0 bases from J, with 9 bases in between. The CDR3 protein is CASSPHSSTDTQYF. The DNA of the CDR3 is TGCGCCAGCAGCCCCCACTCCAGCACAGATACGCAGTATTTT.

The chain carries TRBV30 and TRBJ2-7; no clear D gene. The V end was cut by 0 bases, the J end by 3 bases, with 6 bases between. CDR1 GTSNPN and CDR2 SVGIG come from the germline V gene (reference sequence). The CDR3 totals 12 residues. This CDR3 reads CAWSVAYYEQYF. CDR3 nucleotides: TGTGCCTGGAGTGTAGCTTACTACGAGCAGTACTTC. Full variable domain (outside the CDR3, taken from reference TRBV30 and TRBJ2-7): SQTIHQWPATLVQPVGSPLSLECTVEGTSNPNLYWYRQAAGRGLQLLFYSVGIGQISSEVPQNLSASRPQDRQFILSSKKLLLSDSGFYLCAWSVAYYEQYFGPGTRLTVT.

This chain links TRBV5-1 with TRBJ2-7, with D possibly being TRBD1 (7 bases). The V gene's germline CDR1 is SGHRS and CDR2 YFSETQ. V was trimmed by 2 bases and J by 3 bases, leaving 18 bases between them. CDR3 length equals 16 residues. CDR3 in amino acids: CASSLRRQGGHYEQYF. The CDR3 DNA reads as TGCGCCAGCAGCTTACGTCGACAGGGAGGTCACTACGAGCAGTACTTC. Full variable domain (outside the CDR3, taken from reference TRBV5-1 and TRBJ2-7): KAGVTQTPRYLIKTRGQQVTLSCSPISGHRSVSWYQQTPGQGLQFLFEYFSETQRNKGNFPGRFSGRQFSNSRSEMNVSTLELGDSALYLCASSLRRQGGHYEQYFGPGTRLTVT.